What follows is one T cell receptor beta chain and its context. The data originate from a study of blood T cell repertoires in COVID-19. As for the study in general: In each case, the material was cDNA or gDNA derived from T cells, B-cell-depleted T cells, or PBMCs.

Looked up from germline, CDR1 is SGHRS and CDR2 is YFSETQ. The V gene lost 4 bases and the J gene lost 0 bases, with 11 bases spanning the gap. The CDR3 contains 14 residues. Per the study methods: Reference gene primer amplification yielded estimated nucleated cell counts. Sequenced by immunoSEQ multiplex PCR; TCRdb stores in-frame clones only, minus some. The V and J calls and clone size were taken over from that table, and D and trimming were inferred from the DNA. In the table there are 40,000 to 60,000 clones, roughly 78% of which are singletons. This receptor was identified in a man between 70 and 80 years old with acute or convalescent COVID-19. The chain recombines TRBV5-1 with TRBJ2-7; D not resolved. Sequencing input: peripheral blood. The CDR3 DNA is TGCGCCAGCAGCCCCCAAGCGTCCTCCTACGAGCAGTACTTC. Protein sequence: CASSPQASSYEQYF. Together with reference TRBV5-1 and TRBJ2-7, the CDR3 gives the full variable domain: KAGVTQTPRYLIKTRGQQVTLSCSPISGHRSVSWYQQTPGQGLQFLFEYFSETQRNKGNFPGRFSGRQFSNSRSEMNVSTLELGDSALYLCASSPQASSYEQYFGPGTRLTVT.